This TCR beta chain was captured in a study of blood T cell repertoires in COVID-19 (dated by TCRdb to 2019 to 2021). About the investigation overall: Samples from collaborators originated in the United States, Italy and Spain and spanned both the acute and convalescent phases of COVID-19. The material from the prospective study consisted of cDNA or gDNA derived from T cells, B-cell-depleted T cells, or PBMCs. Deeply sampled blood TCRbeta repertoires from subjects exposed to, actively infected with, or recovered from COVID-19 were included in the dataset. The repertoires were released in a freely available public database meant as a resource for research on the immune response to SARS-CoV-2. Samples came from the ongoing ImmuneRACE study (first 160 participants) plus 1,254 subjects from 6 global collaborators. The sample metadata nearly always contained a de-identified subject ID, COVID-19 status, age in years and sex. HLA class I and class II types, where available, came from metadata supplied by the sample provider rather than from assay-based typing. Study-wide findings and limitations: The amount of clinical and demographic metadata varied by source and participant and was provided uncurated.

TCRbeta CDR3 regions were amplified from genomic DNA by means of the immunoSEQ Assay, a bias-controlled multiplex PCR. On the study's bioinformatics: Nucleated cell counts per sample were estimated from amplification of reference gene primers within the assay. To quantify the absolute abundance of each unique TCRbeta CDR3 rearrangement, sequence reads were collapsed and filtered. Productive Simpson clonality was computed per sample as the square root of Simpson's diversity index over productive rearrangements. The source is immuneACCESS, and TCRdb retained only in-frame sequences with V and J called. Part of the clones is not carried over; for the studies checked, unresolved V genes explain less than half of this, and the remainder is unexplained. The V and J calls and clone size are taken from that table; D and trimming were inferred from the DNA. The sample profile shows some 66,000 clones; 75% to 90% of them were found once. The ten largest clones add up to approximately 8.8% of the sample.

Trimming takes 4 bases from V and 4 bases from J, and the germline ends sit 14 bases apart. From a lookup of the germline V gene, CDR1 and CDR2 are SGDLS and YYNGEE. The CDR3 goes from the cysteine to the phenylalanine over 14 residues. Only the CDR3 DNA is retained, 42 bases long and in frame from the first base. Each collaborating institution followed its own protocols to collect whole blood in K2EDTA tubes. For TCRbeta analysis, collaborators shipped samples in one of three forms: frozen whole blood, isolated PBMCs, or DNA extracted from either of those sample types. Comment on this clone: It has no known antigen specificity. One base away there is no much larger clone; base qualities are not given.

The TCR sequence derives from a human donor with active COVID-19. The donor label of this sample is uncertain. Sequenced material: peripheral blood. The sequence links TRBV9 to TRBJ1-1; the D gene is perhaps TRBD1, on 6 matching bases. The nucleotide sequence is given as TGTGCCAGCAGCAAGTCACAGGGTATCACTGAAGCTTTCTTT. Translation gives CASSKSQGITEAFF.